The next 16 T cell receptor beta chains were all read from a single sample in a study of cytomegalovirus exposure and HLA in healthy donors. The primer mix had 60 Vbeta and 13 Jbeta primers. Assay: immunoSEQ multiplex PCR; the TCRdb copy retains only in-frame clones and omits some. The data contain roughly 140,000 clones, roughly 76% of them singletons. What was sequenced was PBMCs. The receptor set was obtained from a human donor in good health.

The chain joins TRBV7-9 to TRBJ2-3; TRBD2 matches 14 bases. Trimming took 1 base from V and 2 from J; bases not matched to a gene: 2. The CDR3 has 17 residues. Germline values: CDR1 SEHNR, CDR2 FQNEAQ (reference sequence). The CDR3 region is CASSLGTSGGFTDTQYF. CDR3 bases: TGTGCCAGCAGCTTAGGGACTAGCGGGGGGTTCACAGATACGCAGTATTTT.

CDR3 in DNA: TGTGCTAGTGGTTTGGCCATCGGGGATCAGCCCCAGCATTTT. Its translation: CASGLAIGDQPQHF. The J gene is TRBJ1-5, the V gene TRBV12-5; D call uncertain. CDR3 length: 14 amino acids. The ends were cut back, 1 base at V and 5 bases at J, with 9 bases in the middle. Germline V gives CDR1 LGHNT, CDR2 FRNRAP.

The chain links TRBV18 to TRBJ2-2, with D tentatively TRBD1 (7 bases). V was pared by 0 bases and J by 9 bases, with 14 bases between. CDR3 length: 15 amino acids. Germline CDR1 and CDR2: KGHSH and LQKENI. DNA of the CDR3: TGTGCCAGCTCACCACCTGTCAGGGGGGTCCGGGAGCTGTTTTTT. It yields the protein CASSPPVRGVRELFF.

This chain links TRBV10-3 with TRBJ2-1; D ambiguous. The germline gives CDR1 ENHRY, CDR2 SYGVKD. Trimming removed 3 bases at V and 8 bases at J, with 5 bases between. This CDR3 is 11 amino acids long. Here the CDR3 DNA reads TGTGCCATCAGTGACTCCCATGAGCAGTTCTTC. Amino acids: CAISDSHEQFF.

The chain is built from TRBV28 and TRBJ1-1; 8 bases agree with TRBD1. Germline trimming cut 6 bases from V and 6 bases from J; bases unmatched to any gene: 6. Germline assignment: CDR1 MDHEN and CDR2 SYDVKM. This CDR3 region has 13 residues. CDR3 sequence reads: CASRSTGVAEAFF. The CDR3 nucleotides are TGTGCCAGCAGATCGACAGGGGTGGCTGAAGCTTTCTTT.

This clone was counted a few times. The chain is built from TRBV10-2 and TRBJ2-1; 12 nucleotides agree with TRBD2. V shed 7 bases, J shed 7 bases, and the junction held 2 bases outside the gene matches. This CDR3 has 13 amino acids. Germline loops: CDR1 WSHSY, CDR2 SAAADI. CDR3 sequence: CASTSGRANEQFF. In DNA form, the CDR3 reads TGCGCCAGCACTAGCGGGAGGGCAAATGAGCAGTTCTTC.

This chain uses TRBV10-1 with TRBJ2-7; the match to TRBD2 covers 8 bases. The V gene end was trimmed by 0 bases and the J gene end by 4 bases; junction bases not matched to a gene: 5. CDR3 length: 15 residues. The germline gives CDR1 WNHNN, CDR2 SYGVQD (reference sequence). CDR3 protein: CASSESAGEWYEQYF. CDR3 in DNA: TGCGCCAGCAGTGAGTCAGCGGGAGAGTGGTACGAGCAGTACTTC.

V is TRBV27 and J is TRBJ1-1, with 7 bases matching TRBD1. The CDR3 length is 15 residues. Looked up from germline, CDR1 is MNHEY and CDR2 is SMNVEV (reference sequence). Trimming took 5 bases from V and 4 from J; bases not matched to a gene: 10. The CDR3 sequence is CASSDEGGRSTEAFF. The CDR3 region has the DNA TGTGCCAGCAGTGATGAAGGGGGCAGGAGCACTGAAGCTTTCTTT.

Concerning this clone: At the DNA level, this CDR3 is encoded by other sequences in the same sample as well. V gene TRBV7-9 combines with J gene TRBJ2-7, with TRBD1 matching over 7 bases. The CDR3 runs 14 residues. Germline V gene sequence: CDR1 SEHNR, CDR2 FQNEAQ (reference sequence). J gave up 2 bases and V 5 bases, and 6 bases lay outside the gene matches. The CDR3 sequence: CASSPRQGTYEQYF. Written as DNA, the CDR3 is TGTGCCAGCAGCCCGCGACAGGGTACCTACGAGCAGTACTTC.

The chain carries TRBV4-1 and TRBJ2-1, with TRBD1 matching over 7 bases. V lost 2 bases, J lost 6 bases, and 4 bases stayed unmatched. Germline V gene sequence: CDR1 MGHRA, CDR2 YSYEKL. The CDR3 extends over 14 amino acids. CDR3 sequence reads: CASSQPAGGNEQFF. CDR3 nucleotides: TGCGCCAGCAGCCAACCGGCAGGGGGCAATGAGCAGTTCTTC.

This clone occurred a few times. This chain links TRBV14 with TRBJ2-3; 9 positions agree with TRBD1. The V segment lost 10 bases and the J segment 3 bases; nucleotides outside the gene matches: 5. The CDR3 spans 13 residues. CDR1 and CDR2 (germline): SGHDN, FVKESK. The CDR3 DNA reads TGTGCCAACCGGACAGGGGCGACAGATACGCAGTATTTT. It specifies CANRTGATDTQYF. Together with reference TRBV14 and TRBJ2-3, the CDR3 gives the full variable domain: EAGVTQFPSHSVIEKGQTVTLRCDPISGHDNLYWYRRVMGKEIKFLLHFVKESKQDESGMPNNRFLAERTGGTYSTLKVQPAELEDSGVYFCANRTGATDTQYFGPGTRLTVL.

The rearrangement links TRBV11-3 to TRBJ2-3, with D possibly TRBD1 on 6 matching bases. Germline V gene lookup returns CDR1 SGHNT and CDR2 YENEEA. Between the trimmed V and J ends, which lost 4 bases and 2 bases, there was a span of 10 bases. The CDR3 runs to 14 residues. CDR3 loop: CASSSQGSTDTQYF. DNA for the CDR3: TGTGCCAGCAGCTCACAGGGCTCCACAGATACGCAGTATTTT. Complete variable domain (other parts from reference TRBV11-3 and TRBJ2-3): EAGVVQSPRYKIIEKKQPVAFWCNPISGHNTLYWYLQNLGQGPELLIRYENEEAVDDSQLPKDRFSAERLKGVDSTLKIQPAELGDSAVYLCASSSQGSTDTQYFGPGTRLTVL.

This rearrangement joins TRBV14 to TRBJ2-2, with 10 bases matching TRBD2. Germline V gene sequence: CDR1 SGHDN, CDR2 FVKESK. The CDR3 runs to 17 residues. The junction had 5 bases not matched to a gene; V was cut back by 0 bases and J by 4 bases. For the CDR3, the DNA is TGTGCCAGCAGCCAAGAGGATAGCGGGGGGATCACCGGGGAGCTGTTTTTT. Amino acids: CASSQEDSGGITGELFF.

The V and J genes are TRBV5-1 and TRBJ2-7; TRBD2 matches 8 bases. The length of the CDR3 is 14 residues. Germline V gene lookup returns CDR1 SGHRS and CDR2 YFSETQ. The J segment lost 5 bases and the V segment lost 4 bases, leaving 8 bases of the junction unmatched. CDR3 sequence: CASSVSGGGNEQYF. As DNA, the CDR3 is TGCGCCAGCAGCGTGTCGGGGGGGGGTAACGAGCAGTACTTC.

A single count supports this clone. V is TRBV25-1 and J is TRBJ2-6; D is ambiguous. CDR3 length: 13 residues. The V gene lost 7 bases and the J gene lost 4 bases, with 8 bases spanning the gap. The germline V gene encodes CDR1 MGHDK and CDR2 SYGVNS. This chain's CDR3 is CASNIPGANVLTF. The CDR3 bases are TGTGCCAGCAACATCCCCGGGGCCAACGTCCTGACTTTC.

This chain connects TRBV30 to TRBJ1-2, with D possibly TRBD1 on 5 matching bases. The CDR3 is 13 residues long. V was clipped by 2 bases and J by 4 bases, with 11 bases between them. The V gene's germline CDR1 is GTSNPN and CDR2 SVGIG (reference sequence). The CDR3 protein is CAWSRGESYGYTF. CDR3 in DNA: TGTGCCTGGAGTAGGGGCGAAAGCTATGGCTACACCTTC.